The present T cell receptor beta chain was sequenced within a study of shared clonotypes between healthy human individuals. As for the study in general: A couple of women and a few men aged 18 to 49 made up the donors.

V dropped 0 bases and J dropped 8 bases, with 19 bases sitting between them. The CDR3 consists of 16 residues. Germline V gene sequence: CDR1 MGHRA, CDR2 YSYEKL. Each sorted subset replicate got 200 ng genomic DNA, 30,000 or so genomes. Produced via immunoSEQ multiplex PCR; TCRdb's table is partial and in-frame only. The sample consists of about 700,000 clones, approximately 74% of them appearing once. Caucasian adults residing in Nashville, Tennessee made up all the donors. The CD4+ fraction was divided into a CD45RA+ naive subset and a CD45RA-negative memory subset. Sequencing was carried out using memory CD4+ T cells sorted from blood. Subset denoted: CD45RA-negative fraction. This chain links TRBV4-1 with TRBJ1-2; D might be TRBD1 (6 bases). The TCR sequence derives from a woman aged 30 to 39 in good health. The CDR3 sequence: CASSQDPLPGAIGYTF. The DNA of the CDR3 is TGCGCCAGCAGCCAAGACCCCCTCCCGGGGGCGATCGGCTACACCTTC.